These T cell receptor beta chains were read from a single sample in a study of molecular identifiers for immune sequencing clone quantification. Via MiXCR, TCRdb re-called the PCR reads, giving one row per CDR3 protein. The sample includes about 100,000 distinct CDR3 sequences, around 33% of them seen just once. The sequencing sample was made of naive CD8+ T cells from blood, with Jurkat cell RNA spiked in. The receptors come from a human donor in good health. Some libraries in this study had Jurkat cell RNA spiked in. Both conserved end residues are part of each CDR3. The D gene is left open where the match is weak. Clone size appears in some rows only: once, few, many, or a class for an expanded clone.

j_call | clone_size | v_call | d_call | cdr3_aa | cdr3_nt
TRBJ2-3 | few | TRBV7-9 | . | CASSLGIDTQYF | TGTGCCAGCAGCTTGGGGATAGATACGCAGTATTTT
TRBJ2-7 | . | TRBV4-1 | TRBD2 | CASSLTLAGPYEQYF | TGCGCCAGCAGCCTAACCCTAGCGGGACCCTACGAGCAGTACTTC
TRBJ2-7 | . | TRBV14 | . | CASSQDRRREQYF | TGTGCCAGCAGCCAAGATAGGAGGAGGGAGCAGTACTTC
TRBJ2-7 | many | TRBV7-9 | . | CASSLGQGGGQYF | TGTGCCAGCAGCTTAGGCCAGGGAGGAGGTCAGTACTTC
TRBJ1-5 | . | TRBV19 | . | CASSAVEVQPQHF | TGTGCCAGTAGTGCCGTTGAGGTTCAGCCCCAGCATTTT
TRBJ2-1 | . | TRBV12-3/TRBV12-4 | TRBD1 | CASSLVPGQGPYNEQFF | TGTGCCAGCAGTTTAGTGCCGGGACAGGGTCCCTACAATGAGCAGTTCTTC
TRBJ2-7 | . | TRBV12-3/TRBV12-4 | TRBD2 | CASSPGGGEQCF | TGTGCCAGCAGTCCGGGGGGGGGCGAGCAGTGCTTC
TRBJ2-7 | . | TRBV4-1 | TRBD2 | CASSQQPGLAGYEQYF | TGCGCCAGCAGCCAGCAACCGGGACTAGCGGGCTACGAGCAGTACTTC
TRBJ2-7 | once | TRBV23-1 | TRBD1 | CASSRQGVERYF | TGCGCCAGCAGTCGACAGGGGGTGGAGCGGTACTTC
TRBJ2-2 | . | TRBV24-1 | TRBD2 | CATSATGTSTGTGELFF | TGTGCCACCAGTGCCACCGGGACTAGCACGGGCACCGGGGAGCTGTTTTTT
TRBJ2-1 | few | TRBV4-3 | . | CASSQDEYNEQFF | TGCGCCAGCAGCCAAGATGAGTACAATGAGCAGTTCTTC
TRBJ2-3 | . | TRBV11-2 | TRBD2 | CASSTGGITDTQYF | TGTGCCAGCAGCACGGGGGGAATCACAGATACGCAGTATTTT
TRBJ1-5 | few | TRBV4-2 | TRBD1 | CASSPRTGNQPQHF | TGTGCCAGCAGCCCCCGGACAGGGAATCAGCCCCAGCATTTT
TRBJ2-3 | few | TRBV19 | . | CASSMLAGNTDTQYF | TGTGCCAGTAGTATGCTGGCGGGAAACACAGATACGCAGTATTTT
TRBJ2-3 | few | TRBV19 | TRBD2 | CASSGLTSGRTDTQYF | TGTGCCAGTAGTGGCCTGACTAGCGGACGCACAGATACGCAGTATTTT
TRBJ2-7 | . | TRBV28 | . | CASSSSSSGTLYEQYF | TGTGCCAGCAGTTCCTCATCCTCCGGGACACTCTACGAGCAGTACTTC
TRBJ2-7 | . | TRBV12-3/TRBV12-4 | TRBD1 | CASSLPHRGRRSYEQYF | TGTGCCAGCAGCCTCCCCCACAGGGGGCGAAGGTCCTACGAGCAGTACTTC
TRBJ2-3 | many | TRBV9 | TRBD2 | CASSAGGSTDTQYF | TGTGCCAGCAGCGCGGGGGGATCCACAGATACGCAGTATTTT
TRBJ2-2 | many | TRBV6-5 | . | CASSYSVGSKTGELFF | TGTGCCAGCAGTTACTCGGTCGGGAGTAAAACCGGGGAGCTGTTTTTT
TRBJ2-1 | few | TRBV27 | . | CASSLSRGNEQFF | TGTGCCAGCAGTTTATCAAGGGGCAATGAGCAGTTCTTC
TRBJ2-3 | . | TRBV27 | . | CTSSLLLGTDTQYF | TGTACCAGCAGTCTCCTTTTGGGCACAGATACGCAGTATTTT
TRBJ2-6 | few | TRBV4-3 | TRBD1 | CASGQAVSGANVLTF | TGCGCCAGTGGACAGGCCGTCTCTGGGGCCAACGTCCTGACTTTC
TRBJ2-1 | . | TRBV19 | . | CASSIGTQYNEQFF | TGTGCCAGTAGTATAGGTACCCAGTACAATGAGCAGTTCTTC
TRBJ2-2 | few | TRBV2 | . | CASSDDKNTGELFF | TGTGCCAGCAGTGACGACAAGAACACCGGGGAGCTGTTTTTT
TRBJ2-3 | few | TRBV28 | . | CASSLRGYRDAGIRITDTQYF | TGTGCCAGCAGTTTACGAGGTTACAGGGACGCAGGGATACGAATCACAGATACGCAGTATTTT
TRBJ2-2 | few | TRBV28 | TRBD2 | CASSLPRLAGNTGELFF | TGTGCCAGCAGTCTCCCACGACTAGCGGGAAACACCGGGGAGCTGTTTTTT
TRBJ2-3 | . | TRBV3-1 | TRBD2 | CASSHHPGLAEADTQYF | TGTGCCAGCAGCCATCACCCCGGACTAGCAGAGGCAGATACGCAGTATTTT
TRBJ2-4 | . | TRBV7-9 | . | CASSSSPRDIQYF | TGTGCGAGCAGCTCGAGTCCTCGGGACATTCAGTACTTC
TRBJ2-3 | many | TRBV28 | . | CASSLTGQGLDTQYF | TGTGCCAGCAGTTTAACGGGGCAGGGGTTAGATACGCAGTATTTT
TRBJ1-5 | few | TRBV20-1 | TRBD1 | CSARATGAYNQPQHF | TGCAGTGCTAGAGCGACAGGGGCATACAATCAGCCCCAGCATTTT
TRBJ1-5 | few | TRBV20-1 | . | CSAPAGLSQPQHF | TGCAGTGCCCCGGCGGGTCTGAGTCAGCCCCAGCATTTT
TRBJ2-5 | many | TRBV23-1 | . | CASSPRAGVLRDGTQYF | TGCGCCAGCAGCCCCCGGGCAGGGGTCCTTCGTGACGGGACCCAGTACTTC
TRBJ2-7 | many | TRBV5-6 | TRBD1 | CASSLGTGPYEQYF | TGTGCCAGCAGCTTGGGGACAGGGCCCTACGAGCAGTACTTC
TRBJ2-3 | many | TRBV6-5 | TRBD1 | CASRETWDRGITDTQYF | TGTGCCAGCAGGGAGACTTGGGACAGGGGAATTACAGATACGCAGTATTTT
TRBJ2-7 | many | TRBV4-2 | . | CASSQTSYEQYF | TGTGCCAGCAGCCAGACTAGTTACGAGCAGTACTTC
TRBJ2-7 | . | TRBV7-2 | . | CASSPGHKAYEQNF | TGTGCCAGCAGCCCAGGACATAAGGCCTACGAGCAGAACTTC
TRBJ2-7 | few | TRBV12-3/TRBV12-4 | TRBD2 | CASSLTSGRYEQYF | TGTGCCAGCAGTTTGACTAGCGGGAGGTACGAGCAGTACTTC
TRBJ2-1 | few | TRBV7-9 | TRBD2 | CASSPRTSGSGNEQFF | TGTGCCAGCAGCCCGAGGACTAGCGGGAGTGGCAATGAGCAGTTCTTC
TRBJ2-5 | many | TRBV9 | . | CASSVGHAQETQYF | TGTGCCAGCAGCGTAGGGCACGCCCAAGAGACCCAGTACTTC
TRBJ2-5 | few | TRBV28 | . | CASSTRQQETQYF | TGTGCCAGCAGTACACGACAGCAAGAGACCCAGTACTTC
TRBJ2-5 | . | TRBV6-2/TRBV6-3 | TRBD1 | CASSYPRETGEETQYF | TGTGCCAGCAGCTACCCGAGAGAGACAGGGGAAGAGACCCAGTACTTC
TRBJ2-5 | many | TRBV12-3/TRBV12-4 | . | CASRDQGYETQYF | TGTGCCAGCAGAGACCAGGGGTACGAGACCCAGTACTTC
TRBJ1-5 | many | TRBV12-3/TRBV12-4 | TRBD1 | CASKAGGSKGNQPQHF | TGTGCCAGCAAGGCAGGGGGCTCCAAGGGCAATCAGCCCCAGCATTTT
TRBJ2-3 | . | TRBV28 | . | CASSYRALRPDTQNF | TGTGCCAGCAGTTACAGGGCCCTACGTCCAGATACGCAGAATTTT
TRBJ1-5 | . | TRBV27 | . | CAGRLRTPEDKLNQPQHF | TGTGCCGGCAGATTAAGAACTCCGGAGGACAAGCTCAATCAGCCCCAGCATTTT
TRBJ2-1 | once | TRBV4-1 | . | CANSQDEGGSAEQFF | TGCGCCAACAGCCAAGACGAAGGAGGGAGCGCTGAGCAGTTCTTC
TRBJ2-3 | few | TRBV12-3/TRBV12-4 | . | CASSLLGRSDTQYF | TGTGCCAGCAGCCTTCTAGGGCGCTCAGATACGCAGTATTTT
TRBJ2-1 | few | TRBV6-5 | TRBD2 | CASRGLAGGYEQFF | TGTGCCAGCAGGGGACTAGCGGGAGGGTATGAGCAGTTCTTC
TRBJ2-7 | . | TRBV7-6 | . | CAGSLGSASYEQYF | TGTGCCGGCAGCTTAGGTTCAGCCTCCTACGAGCAGTACTTC
TRBJ2-7 | many | TRBV28 | . | CASKRYEQYF | TGTGCCAGCAAACGCTACGAGCAGTACTTC
TRBJ1-2 | . | TRBV10-3 | . | CAIQPGNYGCTF | TGTGCCATCCAGCCAGGAAACTATGGCTGCACCTTC
TRBJ1-5 | . | TRBV5-1 | . | CASSHSGTQNQPQHF | TGCGCCAGCAGCCACTCCGGGACACAGAACCAGCCCCAGCATTTT
TRBJ2-5 | few | TRBV7-8 | . | CASSLLSLGGRETQYF | TGTGCCAGCAGCTTACTAAGTTTGGGGGGCAGGGAGACCCAGTACTTC